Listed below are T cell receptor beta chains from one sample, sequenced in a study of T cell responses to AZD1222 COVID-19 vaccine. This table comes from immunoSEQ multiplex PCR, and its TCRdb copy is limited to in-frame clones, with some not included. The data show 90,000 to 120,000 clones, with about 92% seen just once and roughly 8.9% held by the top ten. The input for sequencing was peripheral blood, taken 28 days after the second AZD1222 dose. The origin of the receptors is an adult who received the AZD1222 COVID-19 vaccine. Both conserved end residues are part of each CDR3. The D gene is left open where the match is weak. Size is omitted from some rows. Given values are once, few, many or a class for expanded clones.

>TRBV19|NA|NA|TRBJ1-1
TGTGCCAGTACCCGTTCCGGGAGACTTAACACTGAAGCTTTCTTT
CASTRSGRLNTEAFF
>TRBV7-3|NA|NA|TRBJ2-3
TGTGCCAGCAGCCAACGCGTCTTGGATACGCAGTATTTT
CASSQRVLDTQYF
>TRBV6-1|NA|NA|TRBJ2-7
TGTGCCAGCAGTGAATTGGAACCCTACGAGCAGTACTTC
CASSELEPYEQYF
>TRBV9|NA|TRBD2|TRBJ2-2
TGTGCCAGCAGCGCCTTTAGCGGGCGAGCCACCGGGGAGCTGTTTTTT
CASSAFSGRATGELFF
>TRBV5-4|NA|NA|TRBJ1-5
TGTGCCAGCAGCTTGGGGGGAGAGGGGAATCAGCCCCAGCATTTT
CASSLGGEGNQPQHF
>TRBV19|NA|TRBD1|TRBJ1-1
TGTGCCAGCGTCAGACAGGGGGTCCACACTGAAGCTTTCTTT
CASVRQGVHTEAFF
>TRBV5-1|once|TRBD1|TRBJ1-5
TGCGCCAGCAGCTTGGGGGACAGGGCTCAGCCCCAGCATTTT
CASSLGDRAQPQHF
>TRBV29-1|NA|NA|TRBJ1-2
TGCAGCGTTGAAACAGGGAGTAGCTATGGCTACACCTTC
CSVETGSSYGYTF
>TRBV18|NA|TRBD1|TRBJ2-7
TGTGCCAGCTCACCGGGACAGGGGTTCGAGCAGTACTTC
CASSPGQGFEQYF
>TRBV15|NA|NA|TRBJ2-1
TGTGCCACCAGCAGAGATGTCCTGTCGGGTTTCAATGAGCAGTTCTTC
CATSRDVLSGFNEQFF
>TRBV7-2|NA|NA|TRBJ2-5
TGTGCCAGCAGCTTGAATTCGGGGAGCCAAGAGACCCAGTACTTC
CASSLNSGSQETQYF
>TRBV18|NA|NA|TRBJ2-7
TGTGCCAGCTCACCATTTTTGAGGGAGAGGGACGAGCAGTACTTC
CASSPFLRERDEQYF
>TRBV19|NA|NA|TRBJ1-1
TGTGCCAGTAGTATAGGAACAGGTGTGAGCACTGAAGCTTTCTTT
CASSIGTGVSTEAFF
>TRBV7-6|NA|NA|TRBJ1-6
TGTGCCAGCAGCCGCTCTTCAGGGAGTGGTAATTCACCCCTCCACTTT
CASSRSSGSGNSPLHF
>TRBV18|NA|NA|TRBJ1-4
TGTGCCAGCTCACCACCCGACCGGGACATCGGTAATGAAAAACTGTTTTTT
CASSPPDRDIGNEKLFF
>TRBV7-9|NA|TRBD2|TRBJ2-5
TGTGCCAGCACCGCTAGCGGGGAGACCCAGTACTTC
CASTASGETQYF
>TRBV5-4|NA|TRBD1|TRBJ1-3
TGTGCCAGCAGCTTCCCGGACAGGGGTGGAAACACCATATATTTT
CASSFPDRGGNTIYF
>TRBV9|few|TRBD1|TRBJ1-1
TGTGCCAGCAGCGTAGCAGCAGGGGGCTATGAAGCTTTCTTT
CASSVAAGGYEAFF
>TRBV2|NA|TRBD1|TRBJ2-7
TGTGCCAGCAGACTCCCGGGACAGGGGTACGAGCAGTACTTC
CASRLPGQGYEQYF
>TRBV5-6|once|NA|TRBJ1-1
TGTGCCAGCAGCTTAGGATTTATAGGGGGGGACACTGAAGCTTTCTTT
CASSLGFIGGDTEAFF
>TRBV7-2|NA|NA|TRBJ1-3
TGTGCCAGCAGCCTTGGGGGCTCTGGAAACACCATATATTTT
CASSLGGSGNTIYF
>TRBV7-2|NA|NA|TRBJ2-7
TGTGCCAGCAGCCCACAGTCCCCGTACGAGCAGTACTTC
CASSPQSPYEQYF
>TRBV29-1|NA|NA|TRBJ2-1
TGCAGCGTTGGGGTGACACTCGACAATGAGCAGTTCTTC
CSVGVTLDNEQFF
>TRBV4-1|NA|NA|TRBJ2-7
TGCGCCAGCAGCCAAGAACAGGCTGCCACCTACGAGCAGTACTTC
CASSQEQAATYEQYF
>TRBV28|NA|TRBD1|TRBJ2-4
TGTGCCAGCCCCCCCAGGGGGCCTCTCCCTTCAGCCAAAAACATTCAGTACTTC
CASPPRGPLPSAKNIQYF
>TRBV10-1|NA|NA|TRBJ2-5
TGCGCCAGCAGGCCCCCCGGGGCAGAGACCCAGTACTTC
CASRPPGAETQYF
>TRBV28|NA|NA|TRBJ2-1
TGTGCCAGCAGTTTCAGGGACCGAACCGGAGTAGCGGAAGACAATGAGCAGTTCTTC
CASSFRDRTGVAEDNEQFF
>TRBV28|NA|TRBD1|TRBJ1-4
TGTGCCAGCAGGCCCACAGGGGGTCGAAGTAATGAAAAACTGTTTTTT
CASRPTGGRSNEKLFF
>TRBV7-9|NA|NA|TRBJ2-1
TGTGCCAGCAGCTTAGTTAGGCCCTCCTACAATGAGCAGTTCTTC
CASSLVRPSYNEQFF
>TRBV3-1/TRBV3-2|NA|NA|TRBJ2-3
TGTGCCAGCAGCCAAGGAGGGGGTACAGATACGCAGTATTTT
CASSQGGGTDTQYF
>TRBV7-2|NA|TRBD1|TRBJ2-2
TGTGCCAGCAGCTTAGTAAGGGGGCCCACCGGGGAGCTGTTTTTT
CASSLVRGPTGELFF
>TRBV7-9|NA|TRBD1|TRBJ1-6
TGTGCCAGCAAGTTGGGACAGGCAAATTCACCCCTCCACTTT
CASKLGQANSPLHF
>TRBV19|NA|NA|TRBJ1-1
TGTGCCAGTAGAAACCGGGCCTCTAACATGAACACTGAAGCTTTCTTT
CASRNRASNMNTEAFF
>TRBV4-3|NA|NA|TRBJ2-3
TGCGCCAGCAGCCAAGGGTCTCCTACAGCGGGCCTCACAGATACGCAGTATTTT
CASSQGSPTAGLTDTQYF
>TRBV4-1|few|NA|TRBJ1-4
TGCGCCAGCAGCTACCCAGGGGCAACTAATGAAAAACTGTTTTTT
CASSYPGATNEKLFF
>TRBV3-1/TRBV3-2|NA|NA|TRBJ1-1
TGTGCCAGCAGCCAAGATCAACGTCCGAACACTGAAGCTTTCTTT
CASSQDQRPNTEAFF
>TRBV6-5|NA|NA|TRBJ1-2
TGTGCCAGCAAGAATATCGGCTACACCTTC
CASKNIGYTF
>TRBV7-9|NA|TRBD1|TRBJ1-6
TGTGCCAGCAGCTTATTGTCCGGGGACAGGCGGATTATTCCCCTCCACTTT
CASSLLSGDRRIIPLHF
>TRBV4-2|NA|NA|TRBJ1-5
TGTGCCAGCAGCCAAGATGGGGGGGTCAATCAGCCCCAGCATTTT
CASSQDGGVNQPQHF
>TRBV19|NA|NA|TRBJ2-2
TGTGCCAGTAGTGGCTCACCTTCGGGACTGGGGGGATACACCGGGGAGCTGTTTTTT
CASSGSPSGLGGYTGELFF
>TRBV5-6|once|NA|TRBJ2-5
TGTGCCAGCAGCTTGGACACCCAAGAGACCCAGTACTTC
CASSLDTQETQYF
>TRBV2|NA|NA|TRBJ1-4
TGTGCCAGCAGTCAAGGGGACATTGCAACTAATGAAAAACTGTTTTTT
CASSQGDIATNEKLFF
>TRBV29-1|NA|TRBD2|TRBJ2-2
TGCAGCGTTCGGAGCGGGGGGGCCGACACCGGGGAGCTGTTTTTT
CSVRSGGADTGELFF
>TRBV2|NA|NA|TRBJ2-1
TGTGCCAGCAGTGAAAAAGTAAGTGTGTACGATGAGCAGTTCTTC
CASSEKVSVYDEQFF
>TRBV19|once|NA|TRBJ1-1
TGTGCCAGTAGCCCAACCGGGACGCTGAACACTGAAGCTTTCTTT
CASSPTGTLNTEAFF
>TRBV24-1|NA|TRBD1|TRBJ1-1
TGTGCCACCAGTGATCCCTACAGGGGGCGTGTGACTGAAGCTTTCTTT
CATSDPYRGRVTEAFF
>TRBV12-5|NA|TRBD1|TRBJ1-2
TGTGCTAGTGGTTTGGGGGACAGGGGTCGGTATGGCTACACCTTC
CASGLGDRGRYGYTF
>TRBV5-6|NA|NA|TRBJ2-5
TGTGCCAGCAGCTTGGCGGAGACCCAGTACTTC
CASSLAETQYF
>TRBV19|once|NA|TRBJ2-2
TGTGCCAGTAGTATCTCCTTTACCACAAACACCGGGGAGCTGTTTTTT
CASSISFTTNTGELFF
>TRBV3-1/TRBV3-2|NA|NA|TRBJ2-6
TGTGCCAGCAGCCACGACAGGTTTTTTGGGGCCAACGTCCTGACTTTC
CASSHDRFFGANVLTF
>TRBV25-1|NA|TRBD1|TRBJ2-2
TGTGCCAGCAGTGAATACCCCGGGACAGGGGCCGGGGAGCTGTTTTTT
CASSEYPGTGAGELFF
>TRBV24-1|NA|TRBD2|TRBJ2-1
TGTGCCACAAAAGGGACTAGCGGGAGCCATGAGCAGTTCTTC
CATKGTSGSHEQFF
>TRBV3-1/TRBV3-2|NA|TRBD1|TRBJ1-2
TGTGCCAGCAGCTACCGGGGTAGGGACAGGGGCCATGGCTACACCTTC
CASSYRGRDRGHGYTF
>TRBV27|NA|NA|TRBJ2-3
TGTGCCAGCAGTTCTTATTCCAGGGTTGTAGATACGCAGTATTTT
CASSSYSRVVDTQYF
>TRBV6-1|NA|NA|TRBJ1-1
TGTGCCAGCAGTGAATGGGGGGAGAAGGCTTTCTTT
CASSEWGEKAFF